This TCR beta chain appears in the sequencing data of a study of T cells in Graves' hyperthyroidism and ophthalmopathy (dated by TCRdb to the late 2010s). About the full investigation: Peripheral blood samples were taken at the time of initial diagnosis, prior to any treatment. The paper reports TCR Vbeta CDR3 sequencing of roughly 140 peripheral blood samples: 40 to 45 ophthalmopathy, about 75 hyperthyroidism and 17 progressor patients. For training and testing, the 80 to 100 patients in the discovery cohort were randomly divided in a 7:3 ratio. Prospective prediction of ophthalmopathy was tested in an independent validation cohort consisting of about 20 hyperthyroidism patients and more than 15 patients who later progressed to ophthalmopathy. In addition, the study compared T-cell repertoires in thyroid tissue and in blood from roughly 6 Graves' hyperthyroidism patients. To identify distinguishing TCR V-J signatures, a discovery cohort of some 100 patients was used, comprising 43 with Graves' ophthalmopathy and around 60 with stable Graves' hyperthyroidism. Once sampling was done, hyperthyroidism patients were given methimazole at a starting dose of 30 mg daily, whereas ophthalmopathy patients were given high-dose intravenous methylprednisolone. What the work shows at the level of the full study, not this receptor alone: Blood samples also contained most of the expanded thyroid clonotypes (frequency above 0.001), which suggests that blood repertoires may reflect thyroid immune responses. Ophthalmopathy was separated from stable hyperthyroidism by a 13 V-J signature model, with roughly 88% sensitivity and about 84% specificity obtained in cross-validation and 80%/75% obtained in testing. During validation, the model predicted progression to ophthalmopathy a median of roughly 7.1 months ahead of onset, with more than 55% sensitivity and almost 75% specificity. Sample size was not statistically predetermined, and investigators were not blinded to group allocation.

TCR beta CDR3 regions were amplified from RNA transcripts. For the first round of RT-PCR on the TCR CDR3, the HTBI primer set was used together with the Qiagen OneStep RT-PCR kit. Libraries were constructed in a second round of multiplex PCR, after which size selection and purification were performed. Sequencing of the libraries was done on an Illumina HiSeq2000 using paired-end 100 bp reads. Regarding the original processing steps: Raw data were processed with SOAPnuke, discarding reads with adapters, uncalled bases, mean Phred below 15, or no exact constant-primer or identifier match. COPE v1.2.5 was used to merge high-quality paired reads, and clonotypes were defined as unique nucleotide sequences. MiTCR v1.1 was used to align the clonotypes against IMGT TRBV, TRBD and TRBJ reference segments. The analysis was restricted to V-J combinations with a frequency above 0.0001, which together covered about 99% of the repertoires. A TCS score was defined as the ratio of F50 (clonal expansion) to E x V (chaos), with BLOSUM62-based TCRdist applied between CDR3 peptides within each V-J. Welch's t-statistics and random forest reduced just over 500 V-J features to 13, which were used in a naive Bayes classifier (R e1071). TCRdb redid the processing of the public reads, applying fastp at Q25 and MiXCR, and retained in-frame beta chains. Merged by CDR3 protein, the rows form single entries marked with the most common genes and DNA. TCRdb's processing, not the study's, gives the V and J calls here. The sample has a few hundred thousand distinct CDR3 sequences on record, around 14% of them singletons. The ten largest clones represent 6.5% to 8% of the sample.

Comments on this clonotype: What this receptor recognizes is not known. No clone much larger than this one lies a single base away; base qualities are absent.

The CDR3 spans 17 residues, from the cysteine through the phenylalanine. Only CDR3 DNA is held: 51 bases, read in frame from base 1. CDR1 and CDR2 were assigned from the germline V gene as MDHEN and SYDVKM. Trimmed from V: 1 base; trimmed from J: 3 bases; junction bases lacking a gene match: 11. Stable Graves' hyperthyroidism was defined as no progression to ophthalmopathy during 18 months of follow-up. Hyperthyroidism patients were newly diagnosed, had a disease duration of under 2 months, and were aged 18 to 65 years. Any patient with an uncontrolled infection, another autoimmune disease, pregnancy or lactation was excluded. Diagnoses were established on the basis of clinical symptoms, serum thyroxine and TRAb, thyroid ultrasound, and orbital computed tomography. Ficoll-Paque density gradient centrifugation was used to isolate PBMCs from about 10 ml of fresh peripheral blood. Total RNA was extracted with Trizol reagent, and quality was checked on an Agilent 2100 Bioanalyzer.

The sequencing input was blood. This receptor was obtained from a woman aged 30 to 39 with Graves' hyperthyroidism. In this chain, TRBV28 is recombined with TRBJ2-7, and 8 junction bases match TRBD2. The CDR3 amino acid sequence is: CASSLSESAGESYEQYF. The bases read TGTGCCAGCAGTTTATCCGAGTCAGCGGGAGAGAGCTACGAGCAGTACTTC.